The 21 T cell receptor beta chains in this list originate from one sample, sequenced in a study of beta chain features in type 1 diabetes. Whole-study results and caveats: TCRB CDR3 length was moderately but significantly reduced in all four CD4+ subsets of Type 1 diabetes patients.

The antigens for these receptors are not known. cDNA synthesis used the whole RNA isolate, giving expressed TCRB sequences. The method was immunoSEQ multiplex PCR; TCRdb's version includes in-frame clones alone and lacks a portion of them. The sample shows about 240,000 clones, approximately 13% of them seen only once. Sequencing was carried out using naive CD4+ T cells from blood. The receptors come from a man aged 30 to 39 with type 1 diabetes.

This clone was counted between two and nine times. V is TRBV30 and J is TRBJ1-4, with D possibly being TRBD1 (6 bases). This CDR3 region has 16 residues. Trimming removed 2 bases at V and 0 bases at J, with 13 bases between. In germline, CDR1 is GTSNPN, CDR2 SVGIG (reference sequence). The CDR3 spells CAWSPTGTPTNEKLFF. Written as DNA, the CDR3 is TGTGCCTGGAGTCCAACAGGGACCCCAACTAATGAAAAACTGTTTTTT.

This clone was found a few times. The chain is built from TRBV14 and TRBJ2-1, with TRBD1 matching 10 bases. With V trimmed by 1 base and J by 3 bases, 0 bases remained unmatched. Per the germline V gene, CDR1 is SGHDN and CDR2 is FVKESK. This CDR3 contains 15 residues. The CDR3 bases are TGTGCCAGCAGCCAAGGGACAGGGGGCTACAATGAGCAGTTCTTC. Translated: CASSQGTGGYNEQFF.

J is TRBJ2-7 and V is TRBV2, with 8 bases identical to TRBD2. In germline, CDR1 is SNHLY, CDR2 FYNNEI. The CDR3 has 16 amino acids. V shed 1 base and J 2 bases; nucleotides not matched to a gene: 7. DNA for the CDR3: TGTGCCAGCAGTGAAGGCTTACCGGGACTAGCCTACGAGCAGTACTTC. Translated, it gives CASSEGLPGLAYEQYF.

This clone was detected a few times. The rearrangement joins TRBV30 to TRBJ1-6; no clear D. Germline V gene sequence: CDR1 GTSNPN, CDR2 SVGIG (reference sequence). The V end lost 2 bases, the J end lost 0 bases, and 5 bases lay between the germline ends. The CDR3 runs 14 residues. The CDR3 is CAWSLSSYNSPLHF. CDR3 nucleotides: TGTGCCTGGAGTCTAAGCTCCTATAATTCACCCCTCCACTTT.

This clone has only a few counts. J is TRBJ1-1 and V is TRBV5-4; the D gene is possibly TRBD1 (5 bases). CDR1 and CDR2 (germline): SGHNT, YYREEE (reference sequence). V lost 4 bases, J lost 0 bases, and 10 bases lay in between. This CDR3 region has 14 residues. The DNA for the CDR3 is TGTGCCAGCAGCGGGGGGGGTATGAACACTGAAGCTTTCTTT. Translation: CASSGGGMNTEAFF.

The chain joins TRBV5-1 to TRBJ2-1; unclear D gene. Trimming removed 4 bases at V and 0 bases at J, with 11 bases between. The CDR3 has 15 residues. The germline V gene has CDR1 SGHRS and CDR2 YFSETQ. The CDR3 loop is CASSQTVSSYNEQFF. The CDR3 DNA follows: TGCGCCAGCAGCCAAACGGTTAGCTCCTACAATGAGCAGTTCTTC.

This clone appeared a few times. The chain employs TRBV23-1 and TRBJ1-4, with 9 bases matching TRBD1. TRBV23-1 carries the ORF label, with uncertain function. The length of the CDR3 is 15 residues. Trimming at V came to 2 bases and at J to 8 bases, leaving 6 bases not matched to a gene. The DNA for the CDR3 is TGCGCCAGCAGTCAAGCCGGGACAGGGATGGAAAAACTGTTTTTT. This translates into CASSQAGTGMEKLFF.

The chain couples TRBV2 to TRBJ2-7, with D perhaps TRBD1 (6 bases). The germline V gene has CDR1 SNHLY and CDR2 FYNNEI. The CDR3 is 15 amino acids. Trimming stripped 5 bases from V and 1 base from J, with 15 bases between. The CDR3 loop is CASSRPGTFSYEQYF. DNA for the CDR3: TGTGCCAGCAGTAGACCTGGGACATTTTCCTACGAGCAGTACTTC.

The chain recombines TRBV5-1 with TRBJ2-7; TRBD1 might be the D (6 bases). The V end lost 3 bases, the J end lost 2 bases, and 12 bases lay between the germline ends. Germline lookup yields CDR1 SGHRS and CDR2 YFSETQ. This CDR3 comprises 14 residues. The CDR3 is CASSSEGVAYEQYF. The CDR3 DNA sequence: TGCGCCAGCAGCTCCGAGGGGGTGGCCTACGAGCAGTACTTC.

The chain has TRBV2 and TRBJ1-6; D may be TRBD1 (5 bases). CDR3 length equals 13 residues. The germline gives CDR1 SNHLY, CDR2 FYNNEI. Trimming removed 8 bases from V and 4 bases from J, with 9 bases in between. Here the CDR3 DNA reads TGTGCCAGCCAGACAGTTTATAATTCACCCCTCCACTTT. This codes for CASQTVYNSPLHF.

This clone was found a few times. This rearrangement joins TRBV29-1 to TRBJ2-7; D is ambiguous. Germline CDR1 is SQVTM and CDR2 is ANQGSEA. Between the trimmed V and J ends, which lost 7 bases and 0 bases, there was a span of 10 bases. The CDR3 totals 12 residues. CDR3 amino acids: CSAVRGSYEQYF. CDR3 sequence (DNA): TGCAGCGCAGTGCGCGGCTCCTACGAGCAGTACTTC.

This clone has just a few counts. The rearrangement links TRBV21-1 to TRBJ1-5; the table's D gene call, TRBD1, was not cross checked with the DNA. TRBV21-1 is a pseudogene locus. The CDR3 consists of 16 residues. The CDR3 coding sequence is TGTGCCAGCAGCATCACAGGGGGCTCCCCCAATCAGCCCCAGCATTTT. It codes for CASSITGGSPNQPQHF.

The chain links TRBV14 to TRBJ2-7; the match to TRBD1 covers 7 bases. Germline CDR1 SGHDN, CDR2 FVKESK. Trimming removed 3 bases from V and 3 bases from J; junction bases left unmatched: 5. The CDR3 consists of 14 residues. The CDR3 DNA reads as TGTGCCAGCAGCCATTACGGACAGGTCTACGAGCAGTACTTC. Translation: CASSHYGQVYEQYF. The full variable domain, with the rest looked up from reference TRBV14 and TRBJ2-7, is EAGVTQFPSHSVIEKGQTVTLRCDPISGHDNLYWYRRVMGKEIKFLLHFVKESKQDESGMPNNRFLAERTGGTYSTLKVQPAELEDSGVYFCASSHYGQVYEQYFGPGTRLTVT.

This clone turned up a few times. CDR3 sequence reads: CASAGQVSSGANVLTF. The CDR3 DNA sequence: TGTGCCAGCGCAGGACAGGTTTCTTCTGGGGCCAACGTCCTGACTTTC. The chain combines TRBV19 with TRBJ2-6; TRBD1 agrees at 7 bases. The CDR3 contains 16 residues. V dropped 9 bases and J dropped 1; count of bases not matched to a gene: 9. Germline assignment: CDR1 LNHDA and CDR2 SQIVND (reference sequence).

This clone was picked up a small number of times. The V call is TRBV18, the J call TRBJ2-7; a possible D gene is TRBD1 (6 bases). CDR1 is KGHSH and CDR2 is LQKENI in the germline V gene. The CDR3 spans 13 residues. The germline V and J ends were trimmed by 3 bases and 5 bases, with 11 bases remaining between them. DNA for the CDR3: TGTGCCAGCTCACCGACCCAGGGGAACGAGCAGTACTTC. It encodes CASSPTQGNEQYF.

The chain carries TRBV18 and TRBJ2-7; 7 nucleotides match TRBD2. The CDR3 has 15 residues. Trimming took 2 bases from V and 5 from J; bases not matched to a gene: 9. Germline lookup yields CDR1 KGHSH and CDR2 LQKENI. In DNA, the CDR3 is TGTGCCAGCTCACCAGGAGGCGGGAGAGTCCACGAGCAGTACTTC. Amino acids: CASSPGGGRVHEQYF.

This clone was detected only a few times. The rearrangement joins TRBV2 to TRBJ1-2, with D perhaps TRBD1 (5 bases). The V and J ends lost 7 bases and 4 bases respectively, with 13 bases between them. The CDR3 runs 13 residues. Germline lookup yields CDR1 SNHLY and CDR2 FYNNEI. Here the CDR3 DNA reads TGTGCCAGCAAGGCAGGGCAGAGCTATGGCTACACCTTC. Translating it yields CASKAGQSYGYTF.

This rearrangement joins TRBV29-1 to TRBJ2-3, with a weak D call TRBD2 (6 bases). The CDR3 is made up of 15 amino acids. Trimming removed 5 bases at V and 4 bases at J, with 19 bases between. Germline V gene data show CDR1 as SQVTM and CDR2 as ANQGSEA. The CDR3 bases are TGCAGCGTTTTCTCCCTAGCGTGGGCAGCAGATACGCAGTATTTT. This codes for CSVFSLAWAADTQYF.

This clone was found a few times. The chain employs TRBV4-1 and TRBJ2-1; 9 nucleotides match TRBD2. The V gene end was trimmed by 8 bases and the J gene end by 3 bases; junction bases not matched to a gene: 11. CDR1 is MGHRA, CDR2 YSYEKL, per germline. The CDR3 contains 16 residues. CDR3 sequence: CASGAVGAGGYNEQFF. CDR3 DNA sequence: TGCGCCAGCGGGGCGGTAGGAGCGGGGGGCTACAATGAGCAGTTCTTC.

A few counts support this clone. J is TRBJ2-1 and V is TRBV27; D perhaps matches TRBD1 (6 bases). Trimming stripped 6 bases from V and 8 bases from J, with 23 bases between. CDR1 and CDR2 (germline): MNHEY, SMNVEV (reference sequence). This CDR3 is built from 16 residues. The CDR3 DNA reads TGTGCCAGCAGGATGTCCCCCGGGACACCGAGGGATGAGCAGTTCTTC. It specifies CASRMSPGTPRDEQFF.

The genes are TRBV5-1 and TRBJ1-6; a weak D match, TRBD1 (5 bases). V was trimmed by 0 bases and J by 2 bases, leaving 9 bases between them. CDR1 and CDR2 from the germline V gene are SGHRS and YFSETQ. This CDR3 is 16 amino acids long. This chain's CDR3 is CASSLGRAPYNSPLHF. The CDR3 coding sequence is TGCGCCAGCAGCTTGGGCAGGGCCCCCTATAATTCACCCCTCCACTTT.